This entry is about one TCR beta chain. Its antigen is currently not known. Base quality data are lacking; no much larger clone is found one base away. After roughly 11 days of culture, CD4+ T cells were isolated with the EasySep CD4+ T cell isolation kit. Participants received two doses of either the BNT162b2 or the mRNA-1273 mRNA SARS-CoV-2 vaccine. Negative nucleocapsid antibody results before and after vaccination confirmed that the healthy vaccine recipients had no prior SARS-CoV-2 infection. On days 3 and 7, half of the culture medium was replaced with fresh IL-2-containing medium. Unless noted otherwise, every peptide stimulation condition was cultured in triplicate wells. PBMC were separated from whole blood using Ficoll-Paque Plus gradient centrifugation and were then either cryopreserved at -140C or used fresh. The QIAamp micro DNA kit was used to extract genomic DNA from the cultured CD4+ T cells.

This sample stems from a study of vaccination effects on CD4 cells after COVID-19 (dated by TCRdb to 2021 to 2024). Notes on the research overall: To identify antigen-specific CD4+ T cell clonotypes by their expansion, the ViraFEST assay first stimulated PBMC with viral peptide pools and then applied TCR sequencing. A few million PBMC per well were cultured with approximately 10 ug/ml peptides in IMDM containing 5% human AB serum, about 9 IU/ml IL-2 and gentamicin. SARS-CoV-2 spike-specific CD4+ TCR repertoires were compared before and after mRNA vaccination in COVID-19 convalescent patients and in infection-naive vaccine recipients. Across the study, the median time from the second dose to post-vaccine sampling was 72 days (range 14 to 241). A total of approximately 9 COVID-19 convalescent patients and a handful of SARS-CoV-2-naive healthy vaccine recipients were included in the full study. Cultures from other donors in the study were sequenced using the Oncomine TCR Beta short-read assay on an Illumina iSeq 100.

In the germline V gene, CDR1 corresponds to SGHRS and CDR2 to YFSETQ. From the cysteine through the phenylalanine, the CDR3 covers 13 amino acids. Only the CDR3 DNA is retained, 39 bases long and in frame from the first base. After removal of 4 bases from V and 10 bases from J, the junction retains 3 bases not matched to a gene. The library was obtained by the immunoSEQ multiplex PCR assay. DNA from the cultured, isolated CD4+ T cells was subjected to TCR beta CDR3 sequencing. For the original study's pipeline: Non-productive TCR sequences were removed, reads were trimmed to the CDR3 region, and CDR3s of at least 7 amino acids were retained. The MANAFEST web app was used to pick out antigen-specific clonotypes by comparing their expansion in peptide wells with that in reference cultures. To count as positive, a clone had to show expansion at FDR<0.05 compared with the reference and with all other wells, an odds ratio above 5, and a frequency above 0.1% in two replicate wells. Clonotypes significantly expanded in SARS-CoV-2 spike wells and in at least one common cold coronavirus spike condition were defined as cross-reactive. Levenshtein distance calculated with the stringdist R package was used to assess CDR3 similarity, and unrooted trees were constructed with ape in R 3.6.1. Imported from immuneACCESS, the table was reduced by TCRdb to in-frame sequences with V and J called. These copies leave out some clones; in studies compared against another copy, an unresolved V gene accounts for under half, and the cause of the remainder is not known. The V and J calls and clone size were taken over from that table, and D and trimming were inferred from the DNA. Counted in this sample were approximately 29,000 clones; just under 75% of them appeared once. 15% of the sample rests with the top ten.

Points the paper makes about the study in general: In healthy vaccine recipients, vaccine-induced clones were almost all SARS-CoV-2 mono-reactive, with only 1 of 255 being cross-reactive with common cold coronaviruses. Limitations of the study were the small number of convalescent patients and the absence of early post-infection timepoints. Clones induced by infection and clones induced by vaccination both contracted markedly at late timepoints after vaccination, which fits with T cell responses waning over time.

The sequence was collected from a human donor who received a COVID-19 vaccine. The source was CD4+ T cells from PBMCs cultured without peptide, collected after COVID-19 vaccination. Recombination joined TRBV5-1 with TRBJ1-6; 9 bases in the middle match TRBD1. The CDR3 in this case is CASSRDRESPLHF. The nucleotide sequence reads as follows: TGCGCCAGCAGCCGGGACAGGGAGTCACCCCTCCACTTT.